These T cell receptor beta chains were read from a single sample in a study of vaccination effects on CD4 cells after COVID-19. Their specific antigens are unknown. Measured with immunoSEQ multiplex PCR; TCRdb has only the in-frame clones, and not every one. Here the sample spans tens of thousands of clones, about 74% being singletons. This specimen consisted of CD4+ T cells from PBMCs cultured with HCoV-229E spike peptides, obtained before COVID-19 vaccination. The receptors originated from a human donor who received a COVID-19 vaccine. CDR3s include the opening cysteine and the closing phenylalanine or tryptophan. A D gene is named only where the DNA matches it firmly. Clone size, where shown, is once, few, many, or a class for clones that have expanded.

>.|TRBV7-2|.|TRBJ2-2
CASSSAGPGELFF
TGTGCCAGCAGCTCTGCGGGGCCCGGGGAGCTGTTTTTT
>.|TRBV19|.|TRBJ1-4
CASNPGYHEKLFF
TGTGCCAGTAATCCAGGATACCATGAAAAACTGTTTTTT
>.|TRBV12-3/TRBV12-4|.|TRBJ2-4
CASSFRRNIQYF
TGTGCCAGCAGTTTTAGAAGAAACATTCAGTACTTC
>.|TRBV6-5|.|TRBJ1-6
CASSRRLNSPLHF
TGTGCCAGCAGTCGACGTCTAAATTCACCCCTCCACTTT
>once|TRBV5-1|.|TRBJ2-3
CASSLVQSTDTQYF
TGCGCCAGCAGCTTGGTGCAAAGCACAGATACGCAGTATTTT
>.|TRBV18|.|TRBJ1-2
CASSPQKGQRAYGYTF
TGTGCCAGCTCTCCTCAAAAAGGACAGAGAGCCTATGGCTACACCTTC
>few|TRBV5-1|TRBD1|TRBJ2-1
CASSFRGTGKDEQFF
TGCGCCAGCAGCTTCCGCGGGACAGGGAAGGATGAGCAGTTCTTC
>.|TRBV6-6|.|TRBJ1-2
CASRSKGGTANYGYTF
TGTGCCAGCAGATCAAAAGGGGGAACCGCTAACTATGGCTACACCTTC
>.|TRBV7-8|.|TRBJ2-1
CASSLLALSTYNEQFF
TGTGCCAGCAGCCTTTTAGCGTTATCCACCTACAATGAGCAGTTCTTC
>.|TRBV3-1/TRBV3-2|TRBD2|TRBJ2-3
CASRLAGSSTDTQYF
TGTGCCAGTAGACTAGCGGGTTCTAGCACAGATACGCAGTATTTT
>once|TRBV6-5|.|TRBJ1-1
CASKVEDSNTEAFF
TGTGCCAGCAAGGTAGAAGACTCGAACACTGAAGCTTTCTTT
>.|TRBV2|.|TRBJ1-5
CASSEGGGNQPQHF
TGTGCCAGCAGTGAAGGGGGCGGCAATCAGCCCCAGCATTTT
>.|TRBV4-1|.|TRBJ2-5
CASSSIAGETQYF
TGCGCCAGCAGCTCTATCGCCGGGGAGACCCAGTACTTC
>.|TRBV11-1|.|TRBJ1-1
CASIQGTRGADTEAFF
TGTGCCAGCATCCAGGGTACCAGGGGCGCGGACACTGAAGCTTTCTTT
>.|TRBV6-1|TRBD1|TRBJ1-1
CASSETGVGTEAFF
TGTGCCAGCAGTGAGACAGGGGTGGGCACTGAAGCTTTCTTT
>.|TRBV2|.|TRBJ2-6
CASRGGANVLTF
TGTGCCAGCAGAGGAGGGGCCAACGTCCTGACTTTC
>.|TRBV2|.|TRBJ1-1
CASSSQSGYTEAFF
TGTGCCAGCAGCTCCCAATCCGGGTACACTGAAGCTTTCTTT
>.|TRBV19|TRBD1|TRBJ2-4
CASNEHGTGAKNIQYF
TGTGCCAGTAACGAACACGGGACAGGGGCCAAAAACATTCAGTACTTC
>.|TRBV7-3|TRBD1|TRBJ2-5
CASSAGQGETQYF
TGTGCCAGCAGCGCGGGACAGGGAGAGACCCAGTACTTC
>.|TRBV6-5|TRBD2|TRBJ2-2
CASSYSSGGESGELFF
TGTGCCAGCAGTTACTCAAGCGGGGGGGAGTCCGGGGAGCTGTTTTTT
>.|TRBV18|.|TRBJ2-5
CASSQNADGTQYF
TGTGCCAGCTCCCAAAACGCGGACGGGACCCAGTACTTC
>.|TRBV6-5|.|TRBJ2-2
CASSISYSSGELFF
TGTGCCAGCAGTATAAGTTACAGCTCCGGGGAGCTGTTTTTT
>.|TRBV18|.|TRBJ2-1
CASSPDRDEQFF
TGTGCCAGCTCACCGGACAGAGATGAGCAGTTCTTC
>.|TRBV12-3/TRBV12-4|.|TRBJ2-3
CASRRYRDTQYF
TGTGCCAGCAGACGATACAGGGATACGCAGTATTTT
>.|TRBV4-1|TRBD1|TRBJ1-6
CASSQPGQKRNSPLHF
TGCGCCAGCAGCCAACCGGGACAGAAACGGAATTCACCCCTCCACTTT
>.|TRBV5-5|TRBD1|TRBJ2-3
CASSLGRSVAGGTWYTQYF
TGTGCCAGCAGCTTGGGGAGGTCGGTGGCAGGGGGTACGTGGTATACGCAGTATTTT